This T cell receptor beta chain was identified during a study of blood T cell repertoires in COVID-19. For the study at large: Sources were T cells, B-cell-depleted T cells, or PBMCs; the material itself was cDNA or gDNA.

Per the study methods: Reference gene primer amplification yielded estimated nucleated cell counts. Sequenced by immunoSEQ multiplex PCR; TCRdb stores in-frame clones only, minus some. The D gene and trimming were derived from the DNA, and the V and J assignments and clone size from that table. The table includes 95,000 to 120,000 clones, about 85% detected once. This TCR was sampled from a man aged 50-59 years with acute or convalescent COVID-19. The sequenced sample was peripheral blood.

CDR3 loop: CASSTLRGRVQETQYF. The CDR3 nucleotides read TGTGCCAGCAGCACCCTCAGGGGAAGGGTACAAGAGACCCAGTACTTC. V gene TRBV7-8 combines with J gene TRBJ2-5; D might be TRBD1 (6 bases). Germline V CDR1 and CDR2: SGHVS, FQNEAQ. CDR3 length equals 16 residues. Deletions cut 5 bases from V and 2 bases from J, with 18 bases between.